Below are 4 T cell receptor beta chains sequenced from a single sample in a study of T-cell memory formation after mild COVID-19. One entry per CDR3 protein, called by TCRdb with MiXCR from the 5' RACE reads. The table lists under 250,000 distinct CDR3 sequences, approximately 9% of them singletons. The specimen sequenced was PBMCs or a T cell subset sorted from them (not recorded which). These receptors originate from a man younger than 30 who had mild COVID-19 (a few samples of this study predate the infection). Cell type and time point are not known.

The chain has TRBV7-3 and TRBJ2-7; 9 bases are a match to TRBD2. J gave up 1 base and V 5 bases, and 6 bases lay outside the gene matches. The germline gives CDR1 SGHTA, CDR2 FQGTGA. The CDR3 extends over 15 amino acids. The DNA for the CDR3 is TGTGCCAGCAGCCCCGGACTAGCGCCGTCCTACGAGCAGTACTTC. Protein: CASSPGLAPSYEQYF.

This clonotype was seen more than once but under ten times. The V gene is TRBV9, the J gene TRBJ2-7; D is perhaps TRBD2 (6 bases). V shed 1 base and J shed 3 bases, with 11 bases lying between them. This CDR3 is 14 amino acids long. The germline V gene encodes CDR1 SGDLS and CDR2 YYNGEE. The CDR3 region has the DNA TGTGCCAGCAGCGTATCTGGTAGCGGCTACGAGCAGTACTTC. Translated: CASSVSGSGYEQYF.

The chain uses TRBV28 and TRBJ1-1; D gene unclear. Germline V lookup: CDR1 MDHEN, CDR2 SYDVKM. The ends were cut back, 3 bases at V and 10 bases at J, with 6 bases in the middle. The CDR3 is 10 residues long. The CDR3 nucleotides read TGTGCCAGCAGTTTGAGGCGAGCTTTCTTT. Translated, it gives CASSLRRAFF.

This clonotype was recorded a few times. This rearrangement joins TRBV5-1 to TRBJ1-3, with D possibly matching TRBD1 (6 bases). The CDR3 is 15 amino acids. Trimming left V 4 bases short and J 2 bases short, with 13 bases between. Germline V gene lookup returns CDR1 SGHRS and CDR2 YFSETQ. The CDR3 loop is CASSTTGTAGNTIYF. In DNA form, the CDR3 reads TGCGCCAGCAGCACAACAGGGACCGCTGGAAACACCATATATTTT.